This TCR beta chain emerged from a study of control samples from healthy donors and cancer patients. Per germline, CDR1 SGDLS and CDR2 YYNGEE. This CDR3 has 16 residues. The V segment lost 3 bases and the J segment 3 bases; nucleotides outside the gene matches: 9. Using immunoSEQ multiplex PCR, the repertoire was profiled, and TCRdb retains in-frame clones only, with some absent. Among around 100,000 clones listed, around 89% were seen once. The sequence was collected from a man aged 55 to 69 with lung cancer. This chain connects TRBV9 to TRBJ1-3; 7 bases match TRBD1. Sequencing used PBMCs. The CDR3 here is CASSAYTGAVGNTIYF. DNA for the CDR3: TGTGCCAGCAGCGCTTATACAGGGGCAGTTGGAAACACCATATATTTT.